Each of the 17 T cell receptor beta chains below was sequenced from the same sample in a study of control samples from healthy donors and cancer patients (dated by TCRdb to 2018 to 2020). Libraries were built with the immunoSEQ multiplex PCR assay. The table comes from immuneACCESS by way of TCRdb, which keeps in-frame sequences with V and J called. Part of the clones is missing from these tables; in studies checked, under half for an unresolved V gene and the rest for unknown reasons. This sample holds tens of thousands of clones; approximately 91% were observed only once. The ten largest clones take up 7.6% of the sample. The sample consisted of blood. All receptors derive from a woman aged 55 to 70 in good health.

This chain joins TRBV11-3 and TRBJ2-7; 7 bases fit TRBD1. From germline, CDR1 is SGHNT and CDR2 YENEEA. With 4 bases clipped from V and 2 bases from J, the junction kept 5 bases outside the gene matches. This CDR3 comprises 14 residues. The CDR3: CASSSRDRAYEQYF. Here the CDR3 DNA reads TGTGCCAGCAGCTCCCGGGACAGAGCCTACGAGCAGTACTTC.

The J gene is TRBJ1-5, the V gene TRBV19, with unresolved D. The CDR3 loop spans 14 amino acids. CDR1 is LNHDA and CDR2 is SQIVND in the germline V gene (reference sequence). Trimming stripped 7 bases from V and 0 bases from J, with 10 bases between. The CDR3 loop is CASIKANSNQPQHF. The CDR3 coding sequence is TGTGCCAGTATTAAGGCTAATAGCAATCAGCCCCAGCATTTT. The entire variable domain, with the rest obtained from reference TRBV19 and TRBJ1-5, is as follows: DGGITQSPKYLFRKEGQNVTLSCEQNLNHDAMYWYRQDPGQGLRLIYYSQIVNDFQKGDIAEGYSVSREKKESFPLTVTSAQKNPTAFYLCASIKANSNQPQHFGDGTRLSIL.

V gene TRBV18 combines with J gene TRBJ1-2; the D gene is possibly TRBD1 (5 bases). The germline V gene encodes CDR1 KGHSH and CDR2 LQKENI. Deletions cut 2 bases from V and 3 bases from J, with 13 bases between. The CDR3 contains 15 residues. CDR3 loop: CASSPWGTSDYGYTF. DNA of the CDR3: TGTGCCAGCTCACCATGGGGCACATCCGACTATGGCTACACCTTC.

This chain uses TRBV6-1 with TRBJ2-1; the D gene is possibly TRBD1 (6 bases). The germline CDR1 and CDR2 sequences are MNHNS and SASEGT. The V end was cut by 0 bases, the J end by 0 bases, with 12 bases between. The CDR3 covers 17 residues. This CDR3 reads CASSEARRGSSYNEQFF. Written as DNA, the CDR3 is TGTGCCAGCAGTGAAGCGCGCAGGGGAAGCTCCTACAATGAGCAGTTCTTC.

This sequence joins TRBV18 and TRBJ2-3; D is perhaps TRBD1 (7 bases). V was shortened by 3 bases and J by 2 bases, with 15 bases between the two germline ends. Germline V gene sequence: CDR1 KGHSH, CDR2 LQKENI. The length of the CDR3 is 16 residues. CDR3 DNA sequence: TGTGCCAGCTCACCCCAGGGGGGTTACAACACAGATACGCAGTATTTT. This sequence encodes CASSPQGGYNTDTQYF.

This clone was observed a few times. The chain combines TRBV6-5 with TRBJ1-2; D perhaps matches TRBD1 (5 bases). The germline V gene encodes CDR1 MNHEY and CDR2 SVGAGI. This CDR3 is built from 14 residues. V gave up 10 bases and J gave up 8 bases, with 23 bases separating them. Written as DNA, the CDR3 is TGTGCCACAGGGCCGGGACGCCGGGGCTGGGGCTACACCTTC. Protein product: CATGPGRRGWGYTF.

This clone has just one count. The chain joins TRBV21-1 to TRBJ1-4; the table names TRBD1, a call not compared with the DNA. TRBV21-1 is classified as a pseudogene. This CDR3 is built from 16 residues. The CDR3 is CASNPDSSPTNEKLFF. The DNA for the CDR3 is TGTGCCAGCAACCCTGACAGCTCCCCAACTAATGAAAAACTGTTTTTT.

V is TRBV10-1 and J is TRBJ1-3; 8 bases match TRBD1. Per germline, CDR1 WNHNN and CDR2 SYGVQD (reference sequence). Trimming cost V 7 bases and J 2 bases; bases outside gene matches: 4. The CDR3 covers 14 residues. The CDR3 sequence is CASILQGAGNTIYF. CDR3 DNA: TGCGCCAGCATTCTACAGGGGGCTGGAAACACCATATATTTT.

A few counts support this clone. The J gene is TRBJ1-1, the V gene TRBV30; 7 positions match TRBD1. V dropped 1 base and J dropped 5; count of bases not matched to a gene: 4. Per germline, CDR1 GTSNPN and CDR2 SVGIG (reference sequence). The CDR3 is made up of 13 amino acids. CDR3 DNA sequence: TGTGCCTGGAGTGGGCAGGGGGTAACTGAAGCTTTCTTT. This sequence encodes CAWSGQGVTEAFF.

The CDR3 DNA sequence: TGTGCCAGCAGCCAAGATCAGGGAAGGGAAAAACTGTTTTTT. The encoded protein is CASSQDQGREKLFF. The chain combines TRBV4-2 with TRBJ1-4; weak D call: TRBD1 (5 bases). The CDR3 covers 14 residues. The V gene's germline CDR1 is LGHNA and CDR2 YNFKEQ. V was shortened by 0 bases and J by 8 bases, with 10 bases between the two germline ends.

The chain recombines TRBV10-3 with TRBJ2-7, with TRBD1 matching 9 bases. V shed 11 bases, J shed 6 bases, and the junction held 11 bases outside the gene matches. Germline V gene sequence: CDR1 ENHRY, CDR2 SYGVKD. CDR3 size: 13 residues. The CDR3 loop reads CALRAGQGREQYF. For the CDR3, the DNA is TGTGCCCTCCGAGCGGGACAGGGCCGCGAGCAGTACTTC.

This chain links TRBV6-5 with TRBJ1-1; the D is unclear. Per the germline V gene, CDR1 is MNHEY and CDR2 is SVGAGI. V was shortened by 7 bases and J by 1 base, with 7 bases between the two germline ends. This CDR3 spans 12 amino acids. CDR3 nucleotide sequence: TGTGCCAGCATTGTAGGGAACACTGAAGCTTTCTTT. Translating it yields CASIVGNTEAFF.

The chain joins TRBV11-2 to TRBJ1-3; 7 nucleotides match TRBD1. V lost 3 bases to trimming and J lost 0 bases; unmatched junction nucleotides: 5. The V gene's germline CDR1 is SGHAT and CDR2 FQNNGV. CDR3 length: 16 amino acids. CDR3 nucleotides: TGTGCCAGCAGCTTCAACAGGGGAAGCTCTGGAAACACCATATATTTT. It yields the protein CASSFNRGSSGNTIYF.

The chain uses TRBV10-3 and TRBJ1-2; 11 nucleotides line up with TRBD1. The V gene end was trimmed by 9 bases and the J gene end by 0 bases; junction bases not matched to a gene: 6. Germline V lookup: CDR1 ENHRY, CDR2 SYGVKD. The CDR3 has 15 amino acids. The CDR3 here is CAIWTGGVSNYGYTF. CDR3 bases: TGTGCCATATGGACAGGGGGCGTCTCTAACTATGGCTACACCTTC.

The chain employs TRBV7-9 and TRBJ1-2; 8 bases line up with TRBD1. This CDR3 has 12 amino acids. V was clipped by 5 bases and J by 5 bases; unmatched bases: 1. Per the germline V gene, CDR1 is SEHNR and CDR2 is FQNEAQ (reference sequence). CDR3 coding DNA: TGTGCCAGCAGCCGGACAGGGTATGGCTACACCTTC. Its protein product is CASSRTGYGYTF.

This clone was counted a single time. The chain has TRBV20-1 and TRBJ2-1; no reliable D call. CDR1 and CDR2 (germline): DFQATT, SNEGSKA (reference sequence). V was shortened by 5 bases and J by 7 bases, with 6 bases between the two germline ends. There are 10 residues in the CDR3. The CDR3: CSAERNEQFF. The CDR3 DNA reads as TGCAGTGCTGAGAGGAATGAGCAGTTCTTC.

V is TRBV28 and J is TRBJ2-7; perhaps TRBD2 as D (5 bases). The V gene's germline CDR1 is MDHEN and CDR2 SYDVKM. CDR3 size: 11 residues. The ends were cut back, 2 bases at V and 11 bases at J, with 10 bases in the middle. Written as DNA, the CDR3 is TGTGCCAGCAGTTTAGAGGGTCTAGAGTACTTC. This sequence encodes CASSLEGLEYF.